A selection of T cell receptor beta chains follows, all from one sample in a study of identical twins. In TCRdb, the 5' RACE reads were re-called with MiXCR into one record per CDR3 protein. The sample lists about 900,000 distinct CDR3 sequences; roughly 12% were seen once. These data were also reused for a study on yellow fever vaccine responses in identical twins.

Sample: PBMCs. The receptors were sampled from a young woman in good health. CDR3s include the opening cysteine and the closing phenylalanine or tryptophan. Each record gives: D gene, clone size, V gene, J gene, CDR3 protein, CDR3 DNA. The D gene is left open where the match is weak. Clone size is stated in some rows and not others, as once, few, many or a class when expanded.

d_call: TRBD2; clone_size: NA; v_call: TRBV12-3/TRBV12-4; j_call: TRBJ2-1; cdr3_aa: CASTPGGHSYNEQFF; cdr3_nt: TGTGCCAGCACCCCGGGGGGTCACTCCTACAATGAGCAGTTCTTC
d_call: NA; clone_size: few; v_call: TRBV2; j_call: TRBJ1-1; cdr3_aa: CASRGVGVTEAFF; cdr3_nt: TGTGCCAGCAGAGGGGTAGGGGTCACTGAAGCTTTCTTT
d_call: NA; clone_size: NA; v_call: TRBV10-3; j_call: TRBJ1-3; cdr3_aa: CAISAPGTGNTIYF; cdr3_nt: TGTGCCATCAGTGCCCCGGGCACTGGAAACACCATATATTTT
d_call: TRBD2; clone_size: many; v_call: TRBV20-1; j_call: TRBJ2-4; cdr3_aa: CSAEGLAGGAKNIQYF; cdr3_nt: TGCAGTGCTGAGGGACTAGCGGGAGGAGCCAAAAACATTCAGTACTTC
d_call: NA; clone_size: NA; v_call: TRBV5-6; j_call: TRBJ1-2; cdr3_aa: CASSQTAVPYGYTF; cdr3_nt: TGTGCCAGCAGCCAGACAGCAGTCCCCTATGGCTACACCTTC
d_call: NA; clone_size: few; v_call: TRBV28; j_call: TRBJ2-3; cdr3_aa: CAVSGTGDTQYF; cdr3_nt: TGTGCCGTGTCAGGGACGGGAGATACGCAGTATTTT
d_call: NA; clone_size: NA; v_call: TRBV9; j_call: TRBJ2-1; cdr3_aa: CASSVAARGRYNEQFF; cdr3_nt: TGTGCCAGCAGCGTAGCAGCGAGGGGCCGATACAATGAGCAGTTCTTC
d_call: TRBD2; clone_size: NA; v_call: TRBV10-3; j_call: TRBJ2-1; cdr3_aa: CAISESWLAGNKQFF; cdr3_nt: TGTGCCATCAGTGAGTCGTGGCTAGCGGGGAATAAGCAGTTCTTC
d_call: TRBD1; clone_size: NA; v_call: TRBV20-1; j_call: TRBJ2-1; cdr3_aa: CSARDRTGRNEQFF; cdr3_nt: TGCAGTGCTAGAGACCGGACAGGGAGGAATGAGCAGTTCTTC
d_call: NA; clone_size: few; v_call: TRBV10-3; j_call: TRBJ2-7; cdr3_aa: CAISPTGIMGEQYF; cdr3_nt: TGTGCCATCAGCCCTACGGGCATCATGGGGGAGCAGTACTTC
d_call: NA; clone_size: few; v_call: TRBV14; j_call: TRBJ2-1; cdr3_aa: CASSQFSAKQFF; cdr3_nt: TGTGCCAGCAGCCAGTTCTCGGCCAAGCAGTTCTTC
d_call: NA; clone_size: many; v_call: TRBV7-9; j_call: TRBJ1-4; cdr3_aa: CASSPLGNGDEKLFF; cdr3_nt: TGTGCCAGCAGTCCATTGGGGAATGGAGATGAAAAACTGTTTTTT
d_call: NA; clone_size: many; v_call: TRBV5-1; j_call: TRBJ2-1; cdr3_aa: CASIGINEQFF; cdr3_nt: TGCGCCAGCATAGGGATCAATGAGCAGTTCTTC
d_call: NA; clone_size: few; v_call: TRBV29-1; j_call: TRBJ2-3; cdr3_aa: CSVERGRGQSTDTQYF; cdr3_nt: TGCAGCGTTGAAAGAGGGCGGGGTCAAAGCACAGATACGCAGTATTTT
d_call: NA; clone_size: NA; v_call: TRBV28; j_call: TRBJ1-5; cdr3_aa: CASSPRVWSNQPQHF; cdr3_nt: TGTGCCAGCAGTCCCAGGGTTTGGAGCAATCAGCCCCAGCATTTT
d_call: NA; clone_size: NA; v_call: TRBV6-1; j_call: TRBJ2-1; cdr3_aa: CASSFLAISYNEQFF; cdr3_nt: TGTGCCAGCTCGTTTCTAGCGATCTCCTACAATGAGCAGTTCTTC
d_call: NA; clone_size: NA; v_call: TRBV5-6; j_call: TRBJ1-1; cdr3_aa: CASSLGPGADTEAFF; cdr3_nt: TGTGCCAGCAGCTTGGGCCCCGGCGCGGACACTGAAGCTTTCTTT
d_call: TRBD1; clone_size: many; v_call: TRBV5-1; j_call: TRBJ2-3; cdr3_aa: CASRLDRVSTDTQYF; cdr3_nt: TGCGCCAGCAGGTTGGACAGGGTGAGCACAGATACGCAGTATTTT
d_call: TRBD1; clone_size: few; v_call: TRBV25-1; j_call: TRBJ2-7; cdr3_aa: CASRLTGDGYEQYF; cdr3_nt: TGTGCCAGCAGATTGACAGGGGACGGATACGAGCAGTACTTC
d_call: NA; clone_size: few; v_call: TRBV29-1; j_call: TRBJ1-1; cdr3_aa: CSATGTVNTEAFF; cdr3_nt: TGCAGCGCAACCGGGACGGTGAACACTGAAGCTTTCTTT
d_call: TRBD2; clone_size: few; v_call: TRBV7-6; j_call: TRBJ2-1; cdr3_aa: CASSAGLVAYNEQFF; cdr3_nt: TGTGCCAGCAGCGCGGGACTAGTTGCCTACAATGAGCAGTTCTTC
d_call: TRBD2; clone_size: many; v_call: TRBV12-3/TRBV12-4; j_call: TRBJ2-1; cdr3_aa: CASSLLAGAGNEQFF; cdr3_nt: TGTGCCAGCAGTCTACTAGCGGGAGCGGGCAATGAGCAGTTCTTC
d_call: NA; clone_size: few; v_call: TRBV28; j_call: TRBJ1-1; cdr3_aa: CASSLWGGRDTEAFF; cdr3_nt: TGTGCCAGCAGTTTATGGGGGGGACGGGACACTGAAGCTTTCTTT
d_call: NA; clone_size: NA; v_call: TRBV11-3; j_call: TRBJ2-3; cdr3_aa: CASSPGDWPYTDTQYF; cdr3_nt: TGTGCCAGCAGCCCCGGGGATTGGCCATACACAGATACGCAGTATTTT
d_call: TRBD2; clone_size: NA; v_call: TRBV20-1; j_call: TRBJ2-5; cdr3_aa: CSAKREGTQYF; cdr3_nt: TGCAGTGCTAAGCGGGAAGGGACCCAGTACTTC
d_call: NA; clone_size: few; v_call: TRBV11-2; j_call: TRBJ2-5; cdr3_aa: CASSLSKINWYQETQYF; cdr3_nt: TGTGCCAGCAGCTTAAGTAAGATCAATTGGTACCAAGAGACCCAGTACTTC
d_call: TRBD1; clone_size: many; v_call: TRBV28; j_call: TRBJ1-2; cdr3_aa: CASRGQGVGYGYTF; cdr3_nt: TGTGCCAGCAGGGGACAGGGCGTAGGGTATGGCTACACCTTC
d_call: NA; clone_size: NA; v_call: TRBV20-1; j_call: TRBJ1-5; cdr3_aa: CSARDEERLNQPQHF; cdr3_nt: TGCAGTGCTAGAGATGAAGAGAGGTTAAATCAGCCCCAGCATTTT
d_call: NA; clone_size: NA; v_call: TRBV28; j_call: TRBJ2-4; cdr3_aa: CASSSESWTPVEYF; cdr3_nt: TGTGCCAGCAGTTCCGAATCGTGGACTCCTGTGGAATACTTC
d_call: NA; clone_size: many; v_call: TRBV12-3/TRBV12-4; j_call: TRBJ1-4; cdr3_aa: CASSPRRFGPNEKLFF; cdr3_nt: TGTGCCAGCAGCCCGCGACGGTTTGGGCCTAATGAAAAACTGTTTTTT
d_call: TRBD2; clone_size: many; v_call: TRBV6-1; j_call: TRBJ2-1; cdr3_aa: CASIPGTSINEQFF; cdr3_nt: TGTGCCAGCATTCCCGGGACTAGTATCAATGAGCAGTTCTTC
d_call: TRBD2; clone_size: few; v_call: TRBV28; j_call: TRBJ2-5; cdr3_aa: CASRPRLAGRQETQYF; cdr3_nt: TGTGCCAGCAGACCCCGACTAGCGGGAAGGCAAGAGACCCAGTACTTC
d_call: NA; clone_size: NA; v_call: TRBV6-5; j_call: TRBJ1-3; cdr3_aa: CATQGRASYSGNTIYF; cdr3_nt: TGTGCCACTCAAGGTCGGGCCTCCTACTCTGGAAACACCATATATTTT
d_call: NA; clone_size: few; v_call: TRBV7-9; j_call: TRBJ2-3; cdr3_aa: CASSSGPGTSDTQYF; cdr3_nt: TGTGCCAGCAGCTCGGGGCCAGGGACATCAGATACGCAGTATTTT
d_call: NA; clone_size: few; v_call: TRBV7-2; j_call: TRBJ1-6; cdr3_aa: CASSPRATAPLHF; cdr3_nt: TGTGCCAGCAGCCCCAGGGCTACGGCACCCCTCCACTTT
d_call: TRBD1; clone_size: few; v_call: TRBV4-1; j_call: TRBJ2-2; cdr3_aa: CASSQVPGQGHGTGELFF; cdr3_nt: TGCGCCAGCAGCCAAGTCCCGGGACAGGGACATGGCACCGGGGAGCTGTTTTTT
d_call: NA; clone_size: few; v_call: TRBV7-9; j_call: TRBJ1-1; cdr3_aa: CASSSGAVREMNTEAFF; cdr3_nt: TGTGCCAGCAGCTCAGGGGCTGTACGGGAGATGAACACTGAAGCTTTCTTT
d_call: NA; clone_size: many; v_call: TRBV4-1; j_call: TRBJ2-5; cdr3_aa: CASSQEAGRETQYF; cdr3_nt: TGCGCCAGCAGCCAAGAGGCCGGAAGGGAGACCCAGTACTTC
d_call: TRBD2; clone_size: few; v_call: TRBV28; j_call: TRBJ2-5; cdr3_aa: CASSLRSGRARETQYF; cdr3_nt: TGTGCCAGCAGTTTACGTAGCGGGAGGGCCCGGGAGACCCAGTACTTC
d_call: NA; clone_size: NA; v_call: TRBV28; j_call: TRBJ2-5; cdr3_aa: CASSLGRAGEETQYF; cdr3_nt: TGTGCCAGCAGTTTAGGCAGGGCAGGGGAAGAGACCCAGTACTTC
d_call: TRBD1; clone_size: NA; v_call: TRBV6-5; j_call: TRBJ1-5; cdr3_aa: CASSYHISRTGGSNQPQHF; cdr3_nt: TGTGCCAGCAGTTACCACATCAGCAGGACAGGGGGTAGCAATCAGCCCCAGCATTTT
d_call: NA; clone_size: many; v_call: TRBV7-9; j_call: TRBJ1-4; cdr3_aa: CASKPSTNEKLFF; cdr3_nt: TGTGCCAGCAAACCGTCAACTAATGAAAAACTGTTTTTT
d_call: NA; clone_size: NA; v_call: TRBV4-2; j_call: TRBJ2-1; cdr3_aa: CASSQEPGPYNEQFF; cdr3_nt: TGTGCCAGCAGCCAAGAGCCGGGCCCCTACAATGAGCAGTTCTTC
d_call: NA; clone_size: many; v_call: TRBV7-9; j_call: TRBJ1-4; cdr3_aa: CASSSAGATNEKLFF; cdr3_nt: TGTGCCAGCAGCTCGGCCGGGGCGACTAATGAAAAACTGTTTTTT
d_call: NA; clone_size: NA; v_call: TRBV5-1; j_call: TRBJ2-1; cdr3_aa: CASSLLGGLIYDEQFF; cdr3_nt: TGCGCCAGCAGCTTATTGGGGGGCCTTATATACGATGAGCAGTTCTTC
d_call: NA; clone_size: NA; v_call: TRBV6-1; j_call: TRBJ2-6; cdr3_aa: CASSVTSFSGANVLTF; cdr3_nt: TGTGCCAGCAGTGTCACTAGTTTCTCTGGGGCCAACGTCCTGACTTTC
d_call: TRBD1; clone_size: many; v_call: TRBV27; j_call: TRBJ2-7; cdr3_aa: CASSPGQGKYF; cdr3_nt: TGTGCCAGCAGCCCGGGACAGGGGAAGTACTTC
d_call: NA; clone_size: few; v_call: TRBV6-1; j_call: TRBJ2-4; cdr3_aa: CASRGVQGVENIQYF; cdr3_nt: TGTGCCAGCAGGGGCGTGCAAGGGGTGGAAAACATTCAGTACTTC
d_call: NA; clone_size: NA; v_call: TRBV20-1; j_call: TRBJ2-7; cdr3_aa: CSARRTPGDEQYF; cdr3_nt: TGCAGTGCTAGGCGGACTCCGGGAGACGAGCAGTACTTC